The T cell receptor (beta chain) under discussion was sequenced for a study of PD-L1 blockade in urothelial cancer. The table came from immunoSEQ multiplex PCR; TCRdb's copy has only in-frame clones and leaves some out. The repertoire consists of under 95,000 clones, with around 84% occurring once and the leading ten covering around a tenth. Germline CDR1 and CDR2: SGDLS and YYNGEE. V shed 4 bases and J 2 bases; nucleotides not matched to a gene: 4. CDR3 size: 16 residues. As for time point: pretreatment peripheral blood. Per-patient samples, pretreatment and on-treatment, numbered 1 to 8. The sequence was collected from a woman aged 70-85 years with urothelial cancer. The V call is TRBV9, the J call TRBJ1-4; 11 bases map to TRBD1. The sample in question was PBMCs, obtained around atezolizumab (anti-PD-L1) treatment. The CDR3, as DNA: TGTGCCAGCAGCCGGACAGGGGGCCCGACTAATGAAAAACTGTTTTTT. This gives the protein CASSRTGGPTNEKLFF.